This T cell receptor beta chain is from a study of T cell responses to AZD1222 COVID-19 vaccine (dated by TCRdb to about 2021). Describing the broader study: AZD1222 recipients given second doses at about 4 weeks or at about 12 weeks were pooled, since spike-specific TCR depth and breadth were not found to differ between the two schedules. A total of approximately 230 trial participants underwent TCR sequencing, of whom some 210 received two doses of AZD1222 and about 25 received two doses of the MenACWY control vaccine. Trial participants were enrolled into age subgroups of 18-55, 56-69 and 70-plus years, which contained 148, 28 and 57 TCR-sequenced participants, respectively.

Of note for this clone: The antigen it binds to is not known. The sample holds no much larger clone one base away, and base qualities are not on file.

Paper-wide results and their limitations: Nearly half of unique spike-specific TCRs reportedly recognized epitopes outside regions mutated in the B.1.351 and B.1.1.7 variants. Most participants were white British and females outnumbered males, and the authors suggested that clonal diversity may have been underestimated. Conclusions about previously exposed vaccinees are limited because only a handful of AZD1222 recipients were SARS-CoV-2 seropositive at baseline. Because no day 14 peak-response samples were available, repertoires were characterized only after the peak T cell response. The 56-69-year group was small, and its depth increase did not reach significance, likely because of low power. CD4 TCRs associated with the vaccine covered the entire spike protein, and the dominant responses were in regions 160-218 and 743-854. After two AZD1222 doses, spike-specific TCR breadth and depth were significantly higher than at day 0 and than in MenACWY recipients.

The germline V gene (reference sequence) supplies CDR1 GTSNPN and CDR2 SVGIG. Taken from cysteine to phenylalanine, the CDR3 has 15 residues. Here the CDR3 DNA is all that survives: 45 bases in frame from base 1. V is shortened by 1 base, J by 6 bases, and the region joining them spans 13 bases. The CDR3 regions of human TCRbeta chains were analyzed by immunosequencing. The authors processed their data as follows. TCRs in the repertoires were compared against a reference library of SARS-CoV-2-specific TCRs that had been generated with the MIRA antigen-specificity platform. Breadth was defined as the fraction of unique TCRs that were SARS-CoV-2-associated, and depth was defined as the fraction of total T cells that were SARS-CoV-2-associated. Using the MIRA data, each spike-specific TCR was assigned both to the spike region to which the TCR was reactive and to a CD4 or CD8 class. Log10-transformed breadth and depth values were compared by one-way ANOVA with Sidak's multiple comparisons tests. Not all clones reach the TCRdb copy of this immuneACCESS table, which keeps in-frame sequences only. Checked studies attribute under half of the gap to unresolved V genes and leave the rest unexplained. That table gives V, J and clone size, and the DNA gave D and trimming. The sample table contains around 120,000 clones; only one count was recorded for just under 90% of them. The top ten clones comprise 4.4% of the sample.

The time point tag for this specimen amounts to: baseline before first vaccination. Vaccinee samples came from UK trials COV001 and COV002, including a single-blind randomized controlled phase 2/3 trial of AZD1222 (ChAdOx1 nCoV-19) in healthy adults. Trial participant PBMC samples were collected at day 0 and day 28 after the second dose for TCRbeta chain sequencing. This clonotype originated in an adult in good health. The chain joins TRBV30 to TRBJ1-6, with no confidently assigned D gene. The sequencing here drew on peripheral blood, taken on day 0 of AZD1222 vaccination. The DNA sequence is TGTGCCTGGAGTGCCGAACGCCATACTAATTCACCCCTCCACTTT. Translated, this is CAWSAERHTNSPLHF.